This T cell receptor beta chain derives from a study of early T cells in non-severe SARS-CoV-2 infection. Background on the study: Whole-blood bulk RNA, unsorted, was sequenced, and chains were unpaired.

This clonotype was observed many times. The ends were cut back, 5 bases at V and 8 bases at J, with 9 bases in the middle. The V gene's germline CDR1 is SGHVS and CDR2 FNYEAQ. The CDR3 runs 12 residues. Tagging with unique molecular identifiers was applied to individual cDNA molecules. TCRdb recomputed calls from the 5' RACE reads with MiXCR, one row per CDR3 protein. The profile shows tens of thousands of distinct CDR3 sequences, roughly an eighth of them singletons. Sequenced material: whole blood. This chain links TRBV7-6 with TRBJ2-2, with no clear D. This clonotype originated in an adult who was a healthcare worker with PCR-confirmed SARS-CoV-2 infection or an uninfected control (not recorded which). CDR3 protein: CASSPDVGELFF. Written as DNA, the CDR3 is TGTGCCAGCAGCCCTGATGTGGGGGAGCTGTTTTTT.